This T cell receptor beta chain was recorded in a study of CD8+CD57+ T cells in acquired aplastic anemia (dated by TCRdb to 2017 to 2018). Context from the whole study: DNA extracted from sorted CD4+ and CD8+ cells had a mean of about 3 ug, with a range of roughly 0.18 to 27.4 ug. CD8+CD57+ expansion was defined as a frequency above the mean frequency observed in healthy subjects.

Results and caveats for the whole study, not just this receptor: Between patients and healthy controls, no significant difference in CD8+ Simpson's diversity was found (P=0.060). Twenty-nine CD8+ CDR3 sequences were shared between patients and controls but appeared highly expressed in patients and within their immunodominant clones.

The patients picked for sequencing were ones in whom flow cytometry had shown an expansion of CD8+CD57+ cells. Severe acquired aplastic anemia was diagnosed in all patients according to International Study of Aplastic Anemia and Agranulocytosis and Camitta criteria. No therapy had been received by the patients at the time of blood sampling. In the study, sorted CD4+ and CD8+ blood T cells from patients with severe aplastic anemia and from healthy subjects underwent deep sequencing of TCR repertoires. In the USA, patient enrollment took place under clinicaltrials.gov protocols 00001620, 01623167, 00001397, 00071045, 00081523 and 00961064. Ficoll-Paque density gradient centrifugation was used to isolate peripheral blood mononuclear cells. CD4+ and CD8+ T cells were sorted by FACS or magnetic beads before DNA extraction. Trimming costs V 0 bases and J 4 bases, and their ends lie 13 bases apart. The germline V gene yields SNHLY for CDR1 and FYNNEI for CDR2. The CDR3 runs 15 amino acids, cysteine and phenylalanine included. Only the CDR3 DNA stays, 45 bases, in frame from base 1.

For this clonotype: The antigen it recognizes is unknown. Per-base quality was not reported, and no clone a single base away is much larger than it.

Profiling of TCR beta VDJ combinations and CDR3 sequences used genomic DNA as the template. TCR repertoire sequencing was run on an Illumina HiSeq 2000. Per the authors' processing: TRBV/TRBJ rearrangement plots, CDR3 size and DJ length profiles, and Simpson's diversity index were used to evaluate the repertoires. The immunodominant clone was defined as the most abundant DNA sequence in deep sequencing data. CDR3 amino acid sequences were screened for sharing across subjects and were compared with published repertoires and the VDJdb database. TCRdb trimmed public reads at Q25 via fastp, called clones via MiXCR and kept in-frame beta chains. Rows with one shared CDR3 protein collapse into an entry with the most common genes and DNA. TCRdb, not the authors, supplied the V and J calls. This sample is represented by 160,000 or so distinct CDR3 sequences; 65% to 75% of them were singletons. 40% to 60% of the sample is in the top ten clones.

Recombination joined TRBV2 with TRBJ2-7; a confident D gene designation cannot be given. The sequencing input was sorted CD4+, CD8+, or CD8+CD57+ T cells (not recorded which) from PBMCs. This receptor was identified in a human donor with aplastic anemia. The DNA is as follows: TGTGCCAGCAGTGAAGCGTTGCAAACCCGGTACGAGCAGTACTTC. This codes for CASSEALQTRYEQYF.